A single sample is the source of the 24 T cell receptor beta chains below, sequenced in a study of blood T cell repertoires in COVID-19 (dated by TCRdb to 2020 to 2022). The library was generated by the immunoSEQ multiplex PCR assay. The table was pulled from immuneACCESS by TCRdb, which kept in-frame rearrangements only. Such tables lose some clones; where checked, under half of the loss comes from unresolved V genes, and the rest has no known cause. The sample has approximately 70,000 clones on record, roughly 91% of them singletons. The leading ten clones occupy 6% to 7% of the sample. The sequencing sample was made of peripheral blood. The receptors come from a man in his forties or fifties with active COVID-19.

J is TRBJ1-2 and V is TRBV11-2, with D tentatively TRBD1 (6 bases). CDR1 SGHAT and CDR2 FQNNGV come from the germline V gene. The V end was cut by 4 bases, the J end by 4 bases, with 16 bases between. The CDR3 covers 15 residues. The CDR3: CASSYFLGGGYGYTF. CDR3 nucleotide sequence: TGTGCCAGCAGCTATTTTTTGGGAGGGGGCTATGGCTACACCTTC.

This chain uses TRBV27 with TRBJ2-1, with D possibly being TRBD1 (6 bases). Germline V gene data show CDR1 as MNHEY and CDR2 as SMNVEV (reference sequence). CDR3 length: 17 residues. V lost 2 bases and J lost 8, with 22 bases in between. The CDR3 reads CASSLRKKTGQVDEQFF. As DNA, the CDR3 is TGTGCCAGCAGTTTACGGAAGAAAACGGGACAAGTAGATGAGCAGTTCTTC.

J is TRBJ2-1 and V is TRBV7-9, with unresolved D. Trimming took 2 bases from V and 8 from J, leaving 10 bases between them. Looked up from germline, CDR1 is SEHNR and CDR2 is FQNEAQ (reference sequence). This CDR3 comprises 13 residues. CDR3 DNA: TGTGCCAGCAGCTTATACCGCGGCGATGAGCAGTTCTTC. Residues: CASSLYRGDEQFF.

This chain connects TRBV14 to TRBJ2-3; tentative D call: TRBD2 (7 bases). Per the germline V gene, CDR1 is SGHDN and CDR2 is FVKESK. The CDR3 spans 15 residues. V was shortened by 6 bases and J by 1 base, with 14 bases between the two germline ends. The DNA of the CDR3 is TGTGCCAGCAGGGAAACAGGGAGGGGCACAGATACGCAGTATTTT. Protein sequence: CASRETGRGTDTQYF.

V gene TRBV28 combines with J gene TRBJ1-5; D uncertain. In germline, CDR1 is MDHEN, CDR2 SYDVKM. The V and J ends lost 6 bases and 12 bases respectively, with 18 bases between them. The CDR3 extends over 13 amino acids. In nucleotides, the CDR3 is TGTGCCAGCAGCCCCTACTCGACTCACCACCAGCATTTT. Its translation is CASSPYSTHHQHF.

This clone was observed a handful of times. CDR3 region: CASSSLAGGQETQYF. Here the CDR3 DNA reads TGTGCCAGCAGTTCCCTAGCGGGGGGACAAGAGACCCAGTACTTC. The chain employs TRBV28 and TRBJ2-5; 11 bases align to TRBD2. The CDR3 has 15 amino acids. Germline CDR1 MDHEN, CDR2 SYDVKM. Trimming took 4 bases from V and 2 from J; bases not matched to a gene: 3.

This chain joins TRBV4-3 and TRBJ2-3, with 8 bases aligning to TRBD2. Germline CDR1 and CDR2: LGHNA and YSLEER. The CDR3 runs to 16 residues. The trim removed 1 base at V and 5 bases at J, leaving 8 bases unmatched. The CDR3 DNA sequence: TGCGCCAGCAGCCAAGGTTCAGGGAGCGGGAGAGATACGCAGTATTTT. Protein product: CASSQGSGSGRDTQYF.

The chain has TRBV28 and TRBJ1-4, with D possibly TRBD1 on 5 matching bases. Trimming left V 4 bases short and J 7 bases short, with 22 bases between. This CDR3 has 17 residues. Per germline, CDR1 MDHEN and CDR2 SYDVKM. CDR3 sequence (DNA): TGTGCCAGCAGTTCTCCCACCGGGGGGGGAAGGAGTGAAAAACTGTTTTTT. Amino acids: CASSSPTGGGRSEKLFF.

The chain uses TRBV27 and TRBJ1-3; D call uncertain. CDR1 MNHEY and CDR2 SMNVEV come from the germline V gene (reference sequence). There are 14 residues in the CDR3. V gave up 3 bases and J gave up 0 bases, with 6 bases separating them. The CDR3 bases are TGTGCCAGCAGTTTCTCCGGCTCTGGAAACACCATATATTTT. Protein product: CASSFSGSGNTIYF.

In DNA, the CDR3 is TGTGCCAGCAGCCAGGTGACTAGCGGCCGCACAGATACGCAGTATTTT. Translation: CASSQVTSGRTDTQYF. This rearrangement joins TRBV3-1 (or the pseudogene TRBV3-2) to TRBJ2-3, with 9 bases identical to TRBD2. The CDR3 length is 16 residues. From germline, CDR1 is LGHDT and CDR2 YNNKEL (reference sequence). V shed 3 bases and J 1 base; nucleotides not matched to a gene: 5.

The chain combines TRBV15 with TRBJ2-7, with D unresolved. Germline values: CDR1 LNHNV, CDR2 YYDKDF (reference sequence). The CDR3 covers 12 residues. Trimming shortened V by 0 bases and J by 6 bases, and 6 bases separated the two germline ends. CDR3 protein: CATSRDGFEQYF. CDR3 bases: TGTGCCACCAGCAGAGACGGGTTCGAGCAGTACTTC.

V usage is TRBV2 and J usage is TRBJ1-4; 7 bases align to TRBD1. V shed 6 bases and J 11 bases; nucleotides not matched to a gene: 9. Germline V CDR1 and CDR2: SNHLY, FYNNEI. This CDR3 is built from 13 residues. As DNA, the CDR3 is TGTGCCAGCAGAGACGCCCGCAGGGGGAAACTGTTTTTT. Its protein is CASRDARRGKLFF.

V and J are TRBV7-2 and TRBJ1-2; the D gene is possibly TRBD1 (5 bases). CDR3 length: 13 residues. The V end lost 3 bases, the J end lost 3 bases, and 8 bases lay between the germline ends. CDR1 is SGHTA, CDR2 FQGNSA, per germline. CDR3 in amino acids: CASSFQGDYGYTF. The CDR3 nucleotides are TGTGCCAGCAGCTTTCAGGGCGACTATGGCTACACCTTC.

The chain's CDR3 is CASSPSSQLNYGYTF. CDR3 DNA: TGTGCCAGCTCACCAAGTTCACAGCTGAATTATGGCTACACCTTC. The rearrangement joins TRBV18 to TRBJ1-2; no definite D call. The CDR3 totals 15 residues. Trimming removed 2 bases from V and 5 bases from J, with 15 bases in between. CDR1 is KGHSH and CDR2 is LQKENI in the germline V gene.

V usage is TRBV29-1 and J usage is TRBJ2-7, with TRBD1 matching 7 bases. In germline, CDR1 is SQVTM, CDR2 ANQGSEA. V shed 0 bases and J 0 bases; nucleotides not matched to a gene: 2. The CDR3 is 14 amino acids. CDR3 sequence reads: CSVEDTGVSYEQYF. CDR3 nucleotides: TGCAGCGTTGAAGATACAGGGGTCTCCTACGAGCAGTACTTC.

CDR3 sequence reads: CASSLTGRDNYNSPLHF. The DNA for the CDR3 is TGCGCCAGCAGCTTAACCGGAAGGGACAACTATAATTCACCCCTCCACTTT. The chain combines TRBV5-1 with TRBJ1-6; possible D gene TRBD1, 6 bases. Germline lookup yields CDR1 SGHRS and CDR2 YFSETQ. V dropped 2 bases and J dropped 3 bases, with 15 bases sitting between them. CDR3 size: 17 residues.

V gene TRBV9 combines with J gene TRBJ1-6; a possible D gene is TRBD1 (5 bases). Trimming shortened V by 1 base and J by 10 bases, and 15 bases separated the two germline ends. The V gene's germline CDR1 is SGDLS and CDR2 YYNGEE. This CDR3 spans 15 amino acids. CDR3 nucleotides: TGTGCCAGCAGCGTAAACGGGGCCGGAGGGTCACCCCTCCACTTT. Translation gives CASSVNGAGGSPLHF.

The V call is TRBV5-1, the J call TRBJ2-7; TRBD1 might be the D (6 bases). This CDR3 has 13 residues. Germline-derived CDR1 and CDR2 are SGHRS and YFSETQ. Deletions cut 7 bases from V and 1 base from J, with 12 bases between. Here the CDR3 DNA reads TGCGCCAGCCGACCTACAGGGTCCTACGAGCAGTACTTC. Translating gives CASRPTGSYEQYF.

V usage is TRBV19 and J usage is TRBJ2-2, with D unresolved. Per germline, CDR1 LNHDA and CDR2 SQIVND (reference sequence). Trimming removed 7 bases from V and 0 bases from J, with 12 bases in between. The length of the CDR3 is 15 residues. The CDR3, as DNA: TGTGCCAGTAAAGATTCACTCGCGAACACCGGGGAGCTGTTTTTT. Its translation is CASKDSLANTGELFF.

This clone was seen only a few times. The rearrangement uses TRBV15 and TRBJ2-7, with D uncertain. This CDR3 contains 14 residues. Between the trimmed V and J ends, which lost 0 bases and 0 bases, there was a span of 6 bases. Germline V CDR1 and CDR2: LNHNV, YYDKDF (reference sequence). CDR3 nucleotide sequence: TGTGCCACCAGCAGAGACCGGAGCTCCTACGAGCAGTACTTC. Protein: CATSRDRSSYEQYF.

The chain uses TRBV27 and TRBJ1-2, with TRBD1 identical over 7 bases. Trimming took 5 bases from V and 8 from J; bases not matched to a gene: 14. The CDR3 runs to 15 residues. The germline V gene encodes CDR1 MNHEY and CDR2 SMNVEV (reference sequence). CDR3 residues: CASSQDRTPSKGYTF. The CDR3 region has the DNA TGTGCCAGCAGTCAGGACAGGACGCCTTCTAAGGGCTACACCTTC.

The gene calls are TRBV7-3 and TRBJ1-1; 9 bases agree with TRBD1. In germline, CDR1 is SGHTA, CDR2 FQGTGA. Trimming removed 4 bases from V and 4 bases from J; junction bases left unmatched: 7. The CDR3 has 15 residues. This CDR3 reads CASSSGQGWATEAFF. Here the CDR3 DNA reads TGTGCCAGCAGCTCGGGACAGGGCTGGGCCACTGAAGCTTTCTTT. The full variable domain, with the rest looked up from reference TRBV7-3 and TRBJ1-1, is GAGVSQTPSNKVTEKGKYVELRCDPISGHTALYWYRQSLGQGPEFLIYFQGTGAADDSGLPNDRFFAVRPEGSVSTLKIQRTERGDSAVYLCASSSGQGWATEAFFGQGTRLTVV.

The gene calls are TRBV7-9 and TRBJ2-1; a possible D gene is TRBD1 (6 bases). Trimming removed 2 bases at V and 3 bases at J, with 11 bases between. Germline V lookup: CDR1 SEHNR, CDR2 FQNEAQ (reference sequence). The CDR3 has 15 residues. This CDR3 is CASSLISGDYNEQFF. The CDR3 DNA is TGTGCCAGCAGCTTAATCTCAGGGGACTACAATGAGCAGTTCTTC.

The chain is built from TRBV6-2 or TRBV6-3 and TRBJ2-2; 7 bases line up with TRBD1. The junction had 7 bases not matched to a gene; V was cut back by 4 bases and J by 2 bases. The germline CDR1 and CDR2 sequences are MNHEY and SVGEGT. The CDR3 runs to 16 residues. CDR3 in amino acids: CASSSRQGSNTGELFF. CDR3 nucleotide sequence: TGTGCCAGCAGTTCGAGACAGGGTAGCAACACCGGGGAGCTGTTTTTT.